Listed below are T cell receptor beta chains from one sample, sequenced in a study of neoadjuvant anti-PD-1 for oral cavity cancer. Profiling relied on immunoSEQ multiplex PCR, and the TCRdb table lists in-frame clones only, not all of them. The sample lists around 12,000 clones; around 58% were seen once. This specimen consisted of tumor tissue, obtained before nivolumab (anti-PD-1) treatment. These receptors all stem from a person aged 35 to 85 with oral cavity squamous cell carcinoma. Both conserved end residues are part of each CDR3. The D gene is left open where the match is weak. Clone size is not always given. Where it is, it says once, few, many or a class for expanded clones.

TGTGCCAGCAGGAAGGTGGACACCGGGGAGCTGTTTTTT CASRKVDTGELFF . TRBJ2-2 TRBV27 few
TGTGCCAGCAGCTTAGAGAGACAGATCTTTTCCGGGGAGCTGTTTTTT CASSLERQIFSGELFF . TRBJ2-2 TRBV7-9 few
TGTGCCAGCAGCTTAGGCGGTAGCTCCTACAATGAGCAGTTCTTC CASSLGGSSYNEQFF . TRBJ2-1 TRBV11-3 .
TGTGCCAGTAGTATTGGAGGAGGGGGCTACACCTTC CASSIGGGGYTF . TRBJ1-2 TRBV19 few
TGTGCCAGTAGTATCGGGGGGACAGGGGGCTTCACTGAAGCTTTCTTT CASSIGGTGGFTEAFF TRBD1 TRBJ1-1 TRBV19 .
TGTGCCAGTAGTATAGATCCCCCCGGGACAGCGAATGAAAAACTGTTTTTT CASSIDPPGTANEKLFF TRBD1 TRBJ1-4 TRBV19 .
TGTGCCAGCAGCGTAGAAGCCAGATTGTCGGATACGCAGTATTTT CASSVEARLSDTQYF . TRBJ2-3 TRBV9 .
TGTGCCAGCAGTCAAAAACTGGGGGGCGGCGAGCAGTACTTC CASSQKLGGGEQYF . TRBJ2-7 TRBV6-5 .
TGTGCCAGCAGCGTAGGAAGTGGCACTGAAGCTTTCTTT CASSVGSGTEAFF . TRBJ1-1 TRBV9 few
TGTGCCAGCAAGATGGGGGGGTACACTGAAGCTTTCTTT CASKMGGYTEAFF . TRBJ1-1 TRBV6-5 .
TGTGCCAGCAGCACGCAGGGGGCGGCCGGGGAGCTGTTTTTT CASSTQGAAGELFF TRBD1 TRBJ2-2 TRBV7-8 .
TGTGCCAGCAGCAAAGGACAGGGACCATACAATGAGCAGTTCTTC CASSKGQGPYNEQFF TRBD1 TRBJ2-1 TRBV7-3 .
TGTGCCTGGAGGGCAGTCTACGAGCAGTACTTC CAWRAVYEQYF . TRBJ2-7 TRBV30 once
TGTGCCAGCAGCTTAGGGGACAGTCGCACAGATACGCAGTATTTT CASSLGDSRTDTQYF TRBD1 TRBJ2-3 TRBV11-3 few
TGCGCCAGCAGTGGACGACAGGGGCCCTACGAGCAGTACTTC CASSGRQGPYEQYF TRBD1 TRBJ2-7 TRBV10-1 .
TGTGCCAGCAGCCAAAATAGGGAAGCTTTCTTT CASSQNREAFF . TRBJ1-1 TRBV5-8 .
TGTGCCACTTCCTGGGCCGCAAGCAATCAGCCCCAGCATTTT CATSWAASNQPQHF . TRBJ1-5 TRBV6-5 .
TGTGCCAGCTCACCAACGGGACAGGGTTTCTATGGCTACACCTTC CASSPTGQGFYGYTF TRBD1 TRBJ1-2 TRBV18 .
TGTGCCAGTACCCCTTCGGGCAGTATAAACAATGAGCAGTTCTTC CASTPSGSINNEQFF . TRBJ2-1 TRBV19 .
TGTGCCAGTAGTATATGGGCCTCCGACACCGGGGAGCTGTTTTTT CASSIWASDTGELFF . TRBJ2-2 TRBV19 .
TGTGCCAGCAGCTTTAGTGGTACGACAGGAGACAATGAGCAGTTCTTC CASSFSGTTGDNEQFF . TRBJ2-1 TRBV5-4 .
TGTGCCAGCAAGGGACTAGCGGGAGAGCAGTACTTC CASKGLAGEQYF TRBD2 TRBJ2-7 TRBV28 few
TGTGCCAGCAGCCCCGCCCACACTGAAGCTTTCTTT CASSPAHTEAFF . TRBJ1-1 TRBV28 .
TGCGCCAGCAGCTTGGACGCGATCGCGGGAGACTACGAGCAGTACTTC CASSLDAIAGDYEQYF TRBD2 TRBJ2-7 TRBV5-1 .
TGTGCCAGCAGCACGGACCCGGGGGAGACCCAGTACTTC CASSTDPGETQYF . TRBJ2-5 TRBV5-1 .
TGTGCCAGCAGACCTACAGGGTCGGGCACTGAAGCTTTCTTT CASRPTGSGTEAFF . TRBJ1-1 TRBV11-2 .
TGCGCCAGCAGTGAGTCGACCGGTTTGGGGGGTAGCGGGAGCACAGATACGCAGTATTTT CASSESTGLGGSGSTDTQYF TRBD2 TRBJ2-3 TRBV10-1 .
TGTGCCAGCAGTGACTCTAGGAGGGGGCCCATGAACACTGAAGCTTTCTTT CASSDSRRGPMNTEAFF TRBD1 TRBJ1-1 TRBV6-4 .
TGCGCCAGCAGCATCGACAGGGGTGCGGACCGGGGAGCTGTTTTT CASSIDRGADRGAVF TRBD1 TRBJ2-2 TRBV5-1 few
TGCGCCAGCAGCCAAAACCGGAACTATGGCTACACCTTC CASSQNRNYGYTF . TRBJ1-2 TRBV4-1 .
TGTGCCAGCAGTTACACAGCGGGTGCTAGCACAGATACGCAGTATTTT CASSYTAGASTDTQYF . TRBJ2-3 TRBV6-5 .
TGTGCCAGCAGCAAAGAACCCAACGAGCAGTACTTC CASSKEPNEQYF . TRBJ2-7 TRBV21-1 few
TGTGCCAGCAGCTTAACGTGGGGCGGGAGTCCCCCAGATACGCAGTATTTT CASSLTWGGSPPDTQYF TRBD2 TRBJ2-3 TRBV7-3 .
TGTGCCAGCAGCGCCCGAGCGGGAGAGCAGTTCTTC CASSARAGEQFF TRBD2 TRBJ2-1 TRBV11-3 medium-sized
TGTGCCAGCGTGCGCCGGGACTCCGTTTACGAGCAGTACTTC CASVRRDSVYEQYF . TRBJ2-7 TRBV2 .
TGTGCCAAATCCGGGGGAGGGGTGGAGACCCAGTACTTC CAKSGGGVETQYF TRBD2 TRBJ2-5 TRBV7-2 .
TGTGCCACCAGCAGAGAATACGTCAGATACGAGCAGTACTTC CATSREYVRYEQYF . TRBJ2-7 TRBV15 .
TGTGCCAGCAGCCAAGAGCAGGGGGCAACCCCACACAATGAGCAGTTCTTC CASSQEQGATPHNEQFF TRBD1 TRBJ2-1 TRBV4-2 .
TGTGCCACCAGCAGATCACGTTTGGTGACCGAGGTGGATACGCAGTATTTT CATSRSRLVTEVDTQYF . TRBJ2-3 TRBV15 medium-sized
TGCAGCGTCGTCAGAGCCGGGGGCTCTGAAGCTTTCTTT CSVVRAGGSEAFF . TRBJ1-1 TRBV29-1 once
TGTGCCATCGGGACAGGGGTGGCGACTAATGAAAAACTGTTTTTT CAIGTGVATNEKLFF TRBD1 TRBJ1-4 TRBV10-3 few
TGTGCCAGCAGTTTACCCCTTCGGGATGGTGGCGTGTTCTATGGCTACACCTTC CASSLPLRDGGVFYGYTF . TRBJ1-2 TRBV28 .
TGTGCCAGCAGCGTGGGACAGGGAGCCTACGAGCAGTACTTC CASSVGQGAYEQYF TRBD1 TRBJ2-7 TRBV9 .
TGTGCCAGCAGTGATTTTCCGGGCGAGCAGTACTTC CASSDFPGEQYF . TRBJ2-7 TRBV2 .
TGTGCCAGTAGACCCTCAGGAGGCACAGATACGCAGTATTTT CASRPSGGTDTQYF . TRBJ2-3 TRBV19 .
TGCAGCGTTGAACGCGAGGCAGGGTACCAAGAGACCCAGTACTTC CSVEREAGYQETQYF . TRBJ2-5 TRBV29-1 .
TGTGCCAGCAGTTCGACAGGGCGTCCCTATGGCTACACCTTC CASSSTGRPYGYTF TRBD1 TRBJ1-2 TRBV6-5 few